The 9 T cell receptor beta chains presented below share a single source sample, sequenced in a study of blood T cells in healthy people across ages. A sample-barcoded 5' primer and a J-beta primer mix were used in a second PCR of about 7 to 12 cycles. TCRdb redid the calling of the 5' RACE reads with MiXCR, one entry per CDR3 protein. The sample carries almost 550,000 distinct CDR3 sequences, around 24% recorded once. These same records also appear under a second study, on T cells of mothers and their children.

The source material was blood. The receptors stem from a boy under 18 in good health.

This clonotype was detected only a few times. The rearrangement joins TRBV11-2 to TRBJ2-6; D is uncertain. V lost 1 base to trimming and J lost 4 bases, with 5 bases between them. The germline CDR1 and CDR2 sequences are SGHAT and FQNNGV. There are 14 residues in the CDR3. The CDR3 is CASSLAGGANVLTF. The CDR3 region has the DNA TGTGCCAGCAGCTTAGCCGGGGGGGCCAACGTCCTGACTTTC.

The table lists this clonotype with a few counts. The V gene is TRBV29-1, the J gene TRBJ2-3; 10 bases map to TRBD2. Per the germline V gene, CDR1 is SQVTM and CDR2 is ANQGSEA. This CDR3 has 17 amino acids. V lost 3 bases to trimming and J lost 2 bases; unmatched junction nucleotides: 11. This CDR3 reads CSVDLLAGETYTDTQYF. The CDR3, as DNA: TGCAGCGTTGATCTCCTAGCGGGAGAGACATACACAGATACGCAGTATTTT.

The V gene is TRBV6-1, the J gene TRBJ2-7; D may correspond to TRBD1 or TRBD2 (5 bases each). Looked up from germline, CDR1 is MNHNS and CDR2 is SASEGT. CDR3 size: 15 residues. Between the trimmed V and J ends, which lost 2 bases and 3 bases, there was a span of 14 bases. The CDR3 here is CASSEYWGNFYEQYF. The CDR3, as DNA: TGTGCCAGCAGTGAATACTGGGGGAATTTCTACGAGCAGTACTTC.

The chain has TRBV4-1 and TRBJ2-6; weak D call: TRBD1 (5 bases). CDR1 MGHRA and CDR2 YSYEKL come from the germline V gene. Trimming shortened V by 3 bases and J by 1 base, and 10 bases separated the two germline ends. This CDR3 spans 16 amino acids. The CDR3 protein is CASSHGRESGANVLTF. CDR3 coding DNA: TGCGCCAGCAGCCACGGCAGGGAATCTGGGGCCAACGTCCTGACTTTC.

This clonotype has at least ten counts. V usage is TRBV4-1 and J usage is TRBJ2-7; 11 nucleotides match TRBD2. V was clipped by 4 bases and J by 5 bases; unmatched bases: 4. Germline assignment: CDR1 MGHRA and CDR2 YSYEKL. CDR3 length: 14 amino acids. As DNA, the CDR3 is TGCGCCAGCAGCCGTACTAGCGGGAGTAACGAGCAGTACTTC. It is translated as CASSRTSGSNEQYF.

The chain joins TRBV7-2 to TRBJ1-1; D is perhaps TRBD1 (6 bases). CDR3 size: 15 residues. Germline CDR1 SGHTA, CDR2 FQGNSA. Between the trimmed V and J ends, which lost 5 bases and 4 bases, there was a span of 17 bases. CDR3 nucleotides: TGTGCCAGCAGCAAGGGGGGACCACAGGGCACTGAAGCTTTCTTT. Translated, it gives CASSKGGPQGTEAFF. The full variable domain, its missing parts supplied by reference TRBV7-2 and TRBJ1-1, is GAGVSQSPSNKVTEKGKDVELRCDPISGHTALYWYRQSLGQGLEFLIYFQGNSAPDKSGLPSDRFSAERTGGSVSTLTIQRTQQEDSAVYLCASSKGGPQGTEAFFGQGTRLTVV.

This clonotype has a count of ten or more. The chain employs TRBV6-2 or TRBV6-3 and TRBJ2-7, with 9 positions matching TRBD2. J lost 5 bases, V lost 2 bases, and 7 bases had no gene match. The CDR3 length is 15 residues. Germline V gene data show CDR1 as MNHEY and CDR2 as SVGEGT. The CDR3 coding sequence is TGTGCCAGCAGTTACGACCAGTCTAGCGGGAACGAGCAGTACTTC. Protein product: CASSYDQSSGNEQYF.

The V and J genes are TRBV15 and TRBJ2-5; tentatively, D is TRBD1 or TRBD2 (5 bases each). The CDR3 has 19 residues. V was clipped by 1 base and J by 5 bases, with 26 bases between them. Germline lookup yields CDR1 LNHNV and CDR2 YYDKDF (reference sequence). CDR3 nucleotides: TGTGCCACCAGCAGAGGGGGTCTCGGGGCACCCAAGAGATCCGAGACCCAGTACTTC. This sequence encodes CATSRGGLGAPKRSETQYF.

The chain uses TRBV6-6 and TRBJ1-6; 8 nucleotides match TRBD1. After removal of 5 bases from V and 3 bases from J, the junction contained 6 bases not matched to a gene. This CDR3 comprises 16 residues. The germline V gene has CDR1 MNHNY and CDR2 SVGAGI (reference sequence). In DNA form, the CDR3 reads TGTGCCAGCAGTCCGACAGGGGCGGTCTATAATTCACCCCTCCACTTT. Translating it yields CASSPTGAVYNSPLHF.